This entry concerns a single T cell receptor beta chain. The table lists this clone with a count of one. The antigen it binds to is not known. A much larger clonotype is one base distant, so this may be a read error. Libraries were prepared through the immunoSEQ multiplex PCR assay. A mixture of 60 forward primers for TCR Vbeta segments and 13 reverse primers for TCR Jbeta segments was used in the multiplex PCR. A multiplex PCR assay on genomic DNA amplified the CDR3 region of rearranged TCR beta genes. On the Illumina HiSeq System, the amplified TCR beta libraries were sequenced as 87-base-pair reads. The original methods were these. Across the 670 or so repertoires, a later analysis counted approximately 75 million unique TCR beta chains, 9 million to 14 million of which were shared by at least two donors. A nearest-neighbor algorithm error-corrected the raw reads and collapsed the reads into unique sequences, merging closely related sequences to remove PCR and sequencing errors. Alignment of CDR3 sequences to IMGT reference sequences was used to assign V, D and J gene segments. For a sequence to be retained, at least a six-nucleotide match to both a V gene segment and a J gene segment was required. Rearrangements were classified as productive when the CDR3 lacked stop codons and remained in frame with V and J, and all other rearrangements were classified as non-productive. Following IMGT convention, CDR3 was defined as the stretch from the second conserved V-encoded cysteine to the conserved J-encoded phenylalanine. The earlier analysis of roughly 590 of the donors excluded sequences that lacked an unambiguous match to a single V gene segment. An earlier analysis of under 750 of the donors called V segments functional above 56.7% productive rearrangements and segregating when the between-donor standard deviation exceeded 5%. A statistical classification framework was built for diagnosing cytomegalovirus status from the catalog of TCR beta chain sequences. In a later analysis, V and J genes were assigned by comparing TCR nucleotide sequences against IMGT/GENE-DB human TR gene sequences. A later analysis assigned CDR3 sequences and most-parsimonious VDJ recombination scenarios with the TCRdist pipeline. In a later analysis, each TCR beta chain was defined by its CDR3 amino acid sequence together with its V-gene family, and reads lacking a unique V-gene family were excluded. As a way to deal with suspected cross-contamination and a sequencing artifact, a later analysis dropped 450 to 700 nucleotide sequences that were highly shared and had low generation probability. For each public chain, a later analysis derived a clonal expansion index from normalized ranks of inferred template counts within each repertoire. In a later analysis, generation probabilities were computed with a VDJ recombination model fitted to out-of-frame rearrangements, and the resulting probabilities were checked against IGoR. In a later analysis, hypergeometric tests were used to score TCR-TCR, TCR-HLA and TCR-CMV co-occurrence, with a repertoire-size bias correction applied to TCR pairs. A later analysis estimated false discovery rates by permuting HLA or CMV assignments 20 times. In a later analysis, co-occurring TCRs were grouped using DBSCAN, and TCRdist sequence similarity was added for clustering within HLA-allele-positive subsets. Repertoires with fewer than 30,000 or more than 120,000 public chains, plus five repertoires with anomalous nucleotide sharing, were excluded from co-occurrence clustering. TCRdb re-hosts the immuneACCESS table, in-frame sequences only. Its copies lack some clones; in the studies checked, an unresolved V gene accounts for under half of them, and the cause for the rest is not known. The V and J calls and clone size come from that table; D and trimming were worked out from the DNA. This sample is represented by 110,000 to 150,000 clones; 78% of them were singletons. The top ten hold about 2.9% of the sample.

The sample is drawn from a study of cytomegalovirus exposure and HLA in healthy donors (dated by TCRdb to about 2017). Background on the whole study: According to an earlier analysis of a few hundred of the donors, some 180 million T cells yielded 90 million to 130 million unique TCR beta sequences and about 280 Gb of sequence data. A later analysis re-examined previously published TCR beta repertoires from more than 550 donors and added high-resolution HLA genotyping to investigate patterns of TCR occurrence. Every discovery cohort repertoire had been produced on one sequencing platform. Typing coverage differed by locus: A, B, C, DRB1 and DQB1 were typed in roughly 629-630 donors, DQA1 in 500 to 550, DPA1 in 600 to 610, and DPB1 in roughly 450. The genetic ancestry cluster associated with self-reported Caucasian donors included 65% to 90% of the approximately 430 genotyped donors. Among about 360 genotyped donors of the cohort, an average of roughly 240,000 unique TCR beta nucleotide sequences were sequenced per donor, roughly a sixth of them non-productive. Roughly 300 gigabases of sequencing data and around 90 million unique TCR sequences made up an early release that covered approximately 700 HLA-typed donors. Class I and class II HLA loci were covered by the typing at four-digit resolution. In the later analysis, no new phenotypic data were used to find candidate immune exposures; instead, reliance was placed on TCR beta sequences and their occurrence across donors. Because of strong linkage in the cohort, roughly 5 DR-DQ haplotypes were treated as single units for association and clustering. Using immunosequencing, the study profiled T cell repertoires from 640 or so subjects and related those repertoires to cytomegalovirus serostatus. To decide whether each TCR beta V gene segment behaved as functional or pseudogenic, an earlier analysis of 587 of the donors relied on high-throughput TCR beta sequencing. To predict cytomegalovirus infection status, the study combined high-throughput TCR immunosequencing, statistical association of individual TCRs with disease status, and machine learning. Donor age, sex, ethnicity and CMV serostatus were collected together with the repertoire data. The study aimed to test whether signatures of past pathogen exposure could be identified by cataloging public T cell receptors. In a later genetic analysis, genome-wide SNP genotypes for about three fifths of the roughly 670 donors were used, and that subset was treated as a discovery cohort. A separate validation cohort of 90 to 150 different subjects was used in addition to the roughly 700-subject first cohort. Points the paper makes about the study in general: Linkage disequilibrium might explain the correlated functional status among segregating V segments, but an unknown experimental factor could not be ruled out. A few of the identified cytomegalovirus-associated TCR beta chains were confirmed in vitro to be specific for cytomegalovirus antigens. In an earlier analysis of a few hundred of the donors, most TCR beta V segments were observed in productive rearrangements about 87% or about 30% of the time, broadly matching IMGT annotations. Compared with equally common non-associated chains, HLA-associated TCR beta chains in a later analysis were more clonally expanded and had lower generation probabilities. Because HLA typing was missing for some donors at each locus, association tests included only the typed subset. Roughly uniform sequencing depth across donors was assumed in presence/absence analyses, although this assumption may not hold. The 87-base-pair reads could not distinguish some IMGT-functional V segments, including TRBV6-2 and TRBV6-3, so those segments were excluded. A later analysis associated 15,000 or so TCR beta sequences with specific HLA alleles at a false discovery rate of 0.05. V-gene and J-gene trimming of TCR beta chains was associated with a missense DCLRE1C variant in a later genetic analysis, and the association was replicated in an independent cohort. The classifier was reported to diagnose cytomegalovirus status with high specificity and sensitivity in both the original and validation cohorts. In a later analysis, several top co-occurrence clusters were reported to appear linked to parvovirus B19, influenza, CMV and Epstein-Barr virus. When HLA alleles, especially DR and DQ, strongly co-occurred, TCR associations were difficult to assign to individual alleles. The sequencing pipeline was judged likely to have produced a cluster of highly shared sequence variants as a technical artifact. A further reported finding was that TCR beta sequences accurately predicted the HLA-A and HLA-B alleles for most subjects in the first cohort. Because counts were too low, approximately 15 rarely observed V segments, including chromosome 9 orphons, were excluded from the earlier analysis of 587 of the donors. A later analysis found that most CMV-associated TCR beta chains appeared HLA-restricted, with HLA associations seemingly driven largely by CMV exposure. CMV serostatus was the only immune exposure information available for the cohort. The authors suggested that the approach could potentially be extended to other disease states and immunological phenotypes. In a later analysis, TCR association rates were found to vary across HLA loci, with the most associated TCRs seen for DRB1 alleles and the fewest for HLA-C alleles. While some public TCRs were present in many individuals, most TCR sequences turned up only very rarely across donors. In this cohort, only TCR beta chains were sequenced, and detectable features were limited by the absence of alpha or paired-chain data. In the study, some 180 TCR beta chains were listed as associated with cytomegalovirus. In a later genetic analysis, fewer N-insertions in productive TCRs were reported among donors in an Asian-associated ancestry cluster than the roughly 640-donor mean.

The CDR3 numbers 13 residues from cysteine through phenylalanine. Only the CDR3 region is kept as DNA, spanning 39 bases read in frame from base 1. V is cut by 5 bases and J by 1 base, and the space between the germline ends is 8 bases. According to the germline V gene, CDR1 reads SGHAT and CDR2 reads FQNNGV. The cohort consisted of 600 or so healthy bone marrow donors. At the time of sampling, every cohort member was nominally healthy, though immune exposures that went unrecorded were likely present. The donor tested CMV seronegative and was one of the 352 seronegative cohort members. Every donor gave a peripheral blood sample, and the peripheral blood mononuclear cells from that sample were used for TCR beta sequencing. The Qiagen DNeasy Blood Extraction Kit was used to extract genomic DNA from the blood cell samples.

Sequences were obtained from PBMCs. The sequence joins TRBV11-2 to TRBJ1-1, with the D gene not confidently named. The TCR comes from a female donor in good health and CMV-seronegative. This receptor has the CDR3 CASSTTENTEAFF. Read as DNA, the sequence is TGTGCCAGCAGCACCACAGAGAACACTGAAGCTTTCTTT. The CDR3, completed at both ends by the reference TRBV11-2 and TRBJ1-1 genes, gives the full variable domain EAGVAQSPRYKIIEKRQSVAFWCNPISGHATLYWYQQILGQGPKLLIQFQNNGVVDDSQLPKDRFSAERLKGVDSTLKIQPAKLEDSAVYLCASSTTENTEAFFGQGTRLTVV.